The 22 T cell receptor beta chains below come from one sample, sequenced in a study of blood T cell repertoires in COVID-19 (dated by TCRdb to 2018 to 2020). Library preparation was by the immunoSEQ multiplex PCR assay. TCRdb mirrors the immuneACCESS table, restricted to in-frame sequences. Some clones are absent from its copies; in checked studies, under half trace to an unresolved V gene, and the reason for the others is unknown. The sample profile shows around 19,000 clones; 81% of them were found once. The ten largest clones represent approximately 15% of the sample. Sequenced: peripheral blood. The receptors were sampled from a man aged 35 to 55 with active or convalescent COVID-19.

J is TRBJ2-1 and V is TRBV12-2; TRBD2 reflects the table's D call only, with no check against the DNA. TRBV12-2 is designated a pseudogene. The CDR3 consists of 17 residues. The CDR3 reads CASRLDRTRTSKNEQFF. The DNA of the CDR3 is TGTGCAAGTCGCTTAGACAGAACTAGGACTAGTAAAAATGAGCAGTTCTTC.

Worth noting for this clone: A read error may account for a junction end that differs from germline. The chain recombines TRBV19 with TRBJ2-5; D unresolved. Germline assignment: CDR1 LNHDA and CDR2 SQIVND (reference sequence). CDR3 size: 14 residues. CDR3 sequence (DNA): TGTGCCAGTAGTTCGCGGTGGCAGCAAGAGGCCCAGTACTTC. Encoded protein: CASSSRWQQEAQYF.

J is TRBJ1-5 and V is TRBV5-5, with 11 bases identical to TRBD1. In germline, CDR1 is SGHKS, CDR2 YYEKEE (reference sequence). Unmatched junction bases numbered 12, after V lost 5 bases and J lost 11 bases. The CDR3 sequence is 15 residues long. Here the CDR3 DNA reads TGTGCCAGCAGGCCCGGGACAGGGGGAGGATGGGCCCAGCATTTT. Amino acid sequence: CASRPGTGGGWAQHF.

This clone was counted between two and nine times. This rearrangement joins TRBV3-1 (or the pseudogene TRBV3-2) to TRBJ2-7, with 10 bases aligning to TRBD1. J gave up 5 bases and V 4 bases, and 8 bases lay outside the gene matches. The CDR3 runs 15 residues. Germline assignment: CDR1 LGHDT and CDR2 YNNKEL (reference sequence). The DNA of the CDR3 is TGTGCCAGCAGCCCCCGGGACAGGGGATTCAACGAGCAGTACTTC. This encodes CASSPRDRGFNEQYF.

The chain recombines TRBV30 with TRBJ1-1; D ambiguous. CDR1 and CDR2 from the germline V gene are GTSNPN and SVGIG (reference sequence). The ends were cut back, 0 bases at V and 11 bases at J, with 10 bases in the middle. This CDR3 region has 11 residues. The CDR3 here is CAWSVNVEAFF. CDR3 DNA sequence: TGTGCCTGGAGTGTGAATGTGGAGGCTTTCTTT.

The rearrangement uses TRBV19 and TRBJ1-4, with a weak D call TRBD1 (5 bases). Trimming removed 5 bases from V and 3 bases from J, with 10 bases in between. This CDR3 contains 14 residues. Germline V CDR1 and CDR2: LNHDA, SQIVND (reference sequence). The CDR3 bases are TGTGCCAGTAGTCTCCTGGGGCCTAATGAAAAACTGTTTTTT. Amino acids: CASSLLGPNEKLFF.

This chain uses TRBV7-8 with TRBJ2-7, with 7 bases matching TRBD2. V lost 5 bases and J lost 1; bases outside the gene matches: 11. Germline V gene lookup returns CDR1 SGHVS and CDR2 FQNEAQ. CDR3 length: 16 amino acids. CDR3 DNA sequence: TGTGCCAGCAGCCCACGCGGGGGAGATGGGTCCTACGAGCAGTACTTC. Encoded protein: CASSPRGGDGSYEQYF.

The V gene is TRBV4-3, the J gene TRBJ1-2; 9 nucleotides match TRBD1. There are 14 residues in the CDR3. J gave up 7 bases and V 0 bases, and 3 bases lay outside the gene matches. Germline V gene data show CDR1 as LGHNA and CDR2 as YSLEER. The CDR3 here is CASSQDLTGGGYTF. The CDR3 bases are TGCGCCAGCAGCCAAGATTTGACAGGGGGTGGCTACACCTTC.

The gene calls are TRBV9 and TRBJ1-6; 7 bases line up with TRBD1. Germline trimming cut 1 base from V and 5 bases from J; bases unmatched to any gene: 3. The CDR3 contains 15 residues. Germline V gene lookup returns CDR1 SGDLS and CDR2 YYNGEE. CDR3 amino acids: CASSVRDRDNSPLHF. CDR3 coding DNA: TGTGCCAGCAGCGTACGGGACAGAGATAATTCACCCCTCCACTTT.

This chain joins TRBV7-9 and TRBJ2-5, with D uncertain. Germline V gene lookup returns CDR1 SEHNR and CDR2 FQNEAQ (reference sequence). This CDR3 region has 14 residues. Trimming pared 1 base from V and 6 bases from J, leaving 12 bases between. As DNA, the CDR3 is TGTGCCAGCAGCTTAGTCTCATCGAGGAAGACCCAGTACTTC. As protein: CASSLVSSRKTQYF.

The rearrangement uses TRBV29-1 and TRBJ2-7; TRBD2 matches 11 bases. The CDR3 has 21 amino acids. Trimming at V came to 7 bases and at J to 0 bases, leaving 26 bases not matched to a gene. CDR1 and CDR2 from the germline V gene are SQVTM and ANQGSEA. CDR3 in DNA: TGCAGCGCCCTCCCCCGGTTGACGGCGGGACTAGCGGACTCGAGCTCCTACGAGCAGTACTTC. This sequence encodes CSALPRLTAGLADSSSYEQYF.

The V call is TRBV6-4, the J call TRBJ2-5; 11 bases line up with TRBD2. There are 15 residues in the CDR3. The V segment lost 6 bases and the J segment 1 base; nucleotides outside the gene matches: 4. The germline gives CDR1 MRHNA, CDR2 SNTAGT. CDR3 coding DNA: TGTGCCAGCAGGGCAGGACTAGCGGGCCAAGAGACCCAGTACTTC. It is translated as CASRAGLAGQETQYF.

The gene calls are TRBV13 and TRBJ1-2, with D possibly TRBD1 on 6 matching bases. CDR1 PRHDT and CDR2 FYEKMQ come from the germline V gene (reference sequence). This CDR3 contains 17 residues. With 3 bases removed from V and 2 bases from J, the gap between germline ends came to 19 bases. The CDR3: CASSFPLPGQPNYGYTF. Written as DNA, the CDR3 is TGTGCCAGCAGCTTTCCCCTTCCAGGACAGCCGAACTATGGCTACACCTTC.

The CDR3 nucleotides read TGTGCCAGCAGCCAAGAAGCAGGGGCCTACGAGCAGTACTTC. Translating gives CASSQEAGAYEQYF. The rearrangement joins TRBV14 to TRBJ2-7; maybe TRBD1 (6 bases). This CDR3 is built from 14 residues. The germline gives CDR1 SGHDN, CDR2 FVKESK. V lost 0 bases to trimming and J lost 2 bases, with 8 bases between them.

This chain joins TRBV15 and TRBJ1-2; D perhaps matches TRBD1 (5 bases). Germline V gene sequence: CDR1 LNHNV, CDR2 YYDKDF (reference sequence). The CDR3 is made up of 17 amino acids. The V and J ends lost 0 bases and 2 bases respectively, with 16 bases between them. This chain's CDR3 is CATSRDRIYGGNYGYTF. For the CDR3, the DNA is TGTGCCACCAGCAGAGATAGGATTTACGGGGGGAACTATGGCTACACCTTC.

The chain uses TRBV29-1 and TRBJ1-1, with D possibly matching TRBD1 (6 bases). The CDR3 sequence is 14 residues long. Germline V CDR1 and CDR2: SQVTM, ANQGSEA. V gave up 5 bases and J gave up 1 base, with 14 bases separating them. This CDR3 reads CSVSRGQTNTEAFF. The CDR3 DNA sequence: TGCAGCGTTAGTAGAGGACAGACGAACACTGAAGCTTTCTTT.

The chain combines TRBV15 with TRBJ2-7; 9 positions agree with TRBD1. V lost 4 bases and J lost 6; bases outside the gene matches: 7. Germline V CDR1 and CDR2: LNHNV, YYDKDF (reference sequence). The CDR3 contains 14 residues. The CDR3 protein is CATSTRDRVGEQYF. The CDR3 nucleotides read TGTGCCACCAGCACCCGGGACAGGGTCGGCGAGCAGTACTTC.

The genes are TRBV5-1 and TRBJ2-3, with 7 nucleotides matching TRBD2. Germline loops: CDR1 SGHRS, CDR2 YFSETQ. This CDR3 has 16 amino acids. The J segment lost 3 bases and the V segment lost 3 bases, leaving 10 bases of the junction unmatched. The CDR3 is CASSSVGRAGTDTQYF. The CDR3 nucleotides are TGCGCCAGCAGCTCGGTGGGACGAGCGGGGACAGATACGCAGTATTTT.

This sequence joins TRBV11-2 and TRBJ2-5; D is unclear. The germline CDR1 and CDR2 sequences are SGHAT and FQNNGV. With 4 bases removed from V and 0 bases from J, the gap between germline ends came to 6 bases. The CDR3 sequence is 13 residues long. Here the CDR3 reads CASSWAYQETQYF. The DNA of the CDR3 is TGTGCCAGCAGCTGGGCGTACCAAGAGACCCAGTACTTC.

The CDR3 coding sequence is TGTGCCAGCAGCGTTACCGACCGAAGGAGTTCACCCCTCCACTTT. This gives the protein CASSVTDRRSSPLHF. This chain uses TRBV9 with TRBJ1-6, with D hard to call. The CDR3 has 15 amino acids. Germline lookup yields CDR1 SGDLS and CDR2 YYNGEE. V was shortened by 2 bases and J by 9 bases, with 15 bases between the two germline ends. Drawing the rest from reference TRBV9 and TRBJ1-6, the complete variable domain is DSGVTQTPKHLITATGQRVTLRCSPRSGDLSVYWYQQSLDQGLQFLIQYYNGEERAKGNILERFSAQQFPDLHSELNLSSLELGDSALYFCASSVTDRRSSPLHFGNGTRLTVT.

This clone was seen only once. V is TRBV13 and J is TRBJ2-1, with 7 positions matching TRBD1. Germline CDR1 is PRHDT and CDR2 is FYEKMQ (reference sequence). This CDR3 is 16 amino acids long. With 4 bases clipped from V and 0 bases from J, the junction kept 6 bases outside the gene matches. CDR3: CASSSSEGASYNEQFF. The CDR3 DNA reads as TGTGCCAGCAGCTCCTCCGAGGGGGCCTCCTACAATGAGCAGTTCTTC. The variable domain in full, completed from reference TRBV13 and TRBJ2-1, reads AAGVIQSPRHLIKEKRETATLKCYPIPRHDTVYWYQQGPGQDPQFLISFYEKMQSDKGSIPDRFSAQQFSDYHSELNMSSLELGDSALYFCASSSSEGASYNEQFFGPGTRLTVL.

The chain employs TRBV2 and TRBJ1-1; TRBD1 matches at 7 bases. Germline assignment: CDR1 SNHLY and CDR2 FYNNEI. The CDR3 runs 15 residues. V trimming: 2 bases; J trimming: 11 bases; junction bases outside the gene matches: 14. CDR3 sequence (DNA): TGTGCCAGCAGTGAACTGGCAGGGGGAGACGATTTTGCTTTCTTT. Encoded protein: CASSELAGGDDFAFF.